This TCR beta chain is from a study of RUNX1 and TCR beta rearrangement in T-cell leukemia (dated by TCRdb to about 2020). About the study as a whole: The study compared TCR beta rearrangements and CDR3 junctions in some 13 T-ALLs carrying mono-allelic acquired RUNX1 mutations versus about ten RUNX1 wildtype T-ALLs. All RUNX1 mutations in the mutated group were heterozygous, ten in the Runt homology domain and a few in the transactivation domain. RUNX1 wildtype T-ALLs were matched for an immature maturation arrest stage, defined by absent cytoplasmic or surface TCR beta protein. RUNX1 wildtype T-ALLs were chosen to carry at least incomplete clonal TCR beta rearrangements so that D1 versus D2 segment comparison could be performed. The RUNX1-mutated T-ALLs covered a wider range of maturation arrest stages, including cases that were arrested before TCR beta rearrangement began. TCR beta rearrangements in human T-ALL were analyzed for comparison with results obtained from a Runx1 knockout mouse model. An earlier study had established the RUNX1 mutation status of the T-ALL cases. The multicentric trials consisted of GRAALL-2003 and GRAALL-2005. Genomic DNA was subjected to EuroClonality multiplex PCR, after which TCR rearrangements were assessed by Genescan analysis. The investigation overall reported the following: TCR beta CDR3 length or D segment truncation in T-ALLs could not be evaluated because too few clonal rearrangements were available. Usage of the TCR beta J1 cluster was similar in RUNX1-mutated and wildtype T-ALLs, showing no significant difference. Clonal TCR beta rearrangements were carried by fewer RUNX1-mutated T-ALLs (roughly 68%) than has been reported for T-ALL generally (over 75%). In clonal rearrangements, TCR beta D1 segment usage was not significantly different between RUNX1-mutated (around 80%) and wildtype (approximately 60%) T-ALLs.

For oncotyping and quantification of minimal residual disease, T-ALL samples were taken at diagnosis from children and adults treated according to protocol. The library was generated by PCR. Sequenced on an Illumina MiSeq. TCR beta DJ and VDJ rearrangements were characterized by next generation amplicon sequencing. In the authors' own workflow: Clonal TCR beta rearrangements were identified by analyzing amplicon sequencing data with the Vidjil software. Two-tailed Fisher exact tests compared TCR beta rearrangement characteristics between RUNX1-mutated and wildtype groups. Using fastp trimming at Q25 and MiXCR clonotype assembly, TCRdb reanalyzed the public sequencing data and kept in-frame beta chains. Rows are combined by CDR3 protein, so each entry shows the most common genes and DNA. Clone size and V and J calls follow TCRdb, not the original study. The sample profile shows 650 to 950 distinct CDR3 sequences; 25% to 35% of them were found once. Roughly two fifths of the sample belongs to the ten largest clones.

Comment on this clonotype: Its antigen remains unidentified. Base qualities were left out, and no much larger clone turns up one base away.

The germline V gene provides CDR1 MNHEY and CDR2 SVGEGT. Unmatched junction bases come to 8, with V trimmed by 0 bases and J by 3 bases. The CDR3 holds 16 amino acids from the cysteine to the phenylalanine. The entry retains the CDR3 DNA only, 48 bases that are in frame from base 1. In this chain, TRBV6-2 or TRBV6-3 is recombined with TRBJ2-7, with 7 bases in between that match TRBD2. Sequencing was performed on blood. The origin of this receptor is a male donor with T-cell acute lymphoblastic leukemia. The nucleotide sequence reads TGTGCCAGCAGTTACTCGATTGCTAGCGGATTCTACGAGCAGTACTTC. Translated, this gives CASSYSIASGFYEQYF.